The 6 T cell receptor beta chains given below trace back to one sample, sequenced in a study of identical twins. From the 5' RACE reads, TCRdb called clonotypes with MiXCR, one entry per CDR3 protein. The repertoire holds roughly 200,000 distinct CDR3 sequences, with more than 15% as singletons. The data also belong to a second study, concerning T cells expressing NK-cell markers.

Input material: CD8+ T cells sorted from blood. These TCRs come from a woman between 18 and 29 years old in good health.

The table lists this clonotype with a few counts. This chain links TRBV6-2 or TRBV6-3 with TRBJ2-7; 7 bases align to TRBD1. CDR1 is MNHEY and CDR2 is SVGEGT in the germline V gene. Germline trimming cut 2 bases from V and 3 bases from J; bases unmatched to any gene: 4. The CDR3 runs 14 residues. The CDR3 nucleotides read TGTGCCAGCAGTTACGGGGGACAGTACTACGAGCAGTACTTC. This gives the protein CASSYGGQYYEQYF.

This clonotype was observed a few times. CDR3 sequence (DNA): TGTGCCAGCAGCTATGGCAGGGCGAACACCGGGGAGCTGTTTTTT. It codes for CASSYGRANTGELFF. The V call is TRBV14, the J call TRBJ2-2, with D possibly matching TRBD1 (5 bases). The CDR3 length is 15 residues. Per germline, CDR1 SGHDN and CDR2 FVKESK. With 5 bases removed from V and 0 bases from J, the gap between germline ends came to 10 bases.

This clonotype was seen only a few times. The rearrangement joins TRBV12-3 or TRBV12-4 to TRBJ2-1; unclear D gene. This CDR3 is 14 amino acids long. V was clipped by 6 bases and J by 7 bases, with 16 bases between them. The CDR3, as DNA: TGTGCCAGCAGCCCACCGGACCTTCTAAATGAGCAGTTCTTC. Translating it yields CASSPPDLLNEQFF.

The J gene is TRBJ2-5, the V gene TRBV27, with TRBD2 as a possible D gene (5 bases). The V end was cut by 5 bases, the J end by 4 bases, with 14 bases between. Germline assignment: CDR1 MNHEY and CDR2 SMNVEV (reference sequence). The CDR3 extends over 14 amino acids. Here the CDR3 DNA reads TGTGCCAGCAGTATGCTAGCCCCAGGAGAGACCCAGTACTTC. It translates to CASSMLAPGETQYF.

The table lists this clonotype with a few counts. This rearrangement joins TRBV11-2 to TRBJ2-5, with 7 bases lining up with TRBD1. J gave up 9 bases and V 7 bases, and 17 bases lay outside the gene matches. Germline lookup yields CDR1 SGHAT and CDR2 FQNNGV. CDR3 length: 15 residues. CDR3 in DNA: TGTGCCAGCACCAACCAGGGGCAGGCGAGGGGGCCCCAGTACTTC. It specifies CASTNQGQARGPQYF.

The rearrangement uses TRBV6-2 or TRBV6-3 and TRBJ2-7, with TRBD1 as a possible D gene (5 bases). Germline V gene sequence: CDR1 MNHEY, CDR2 SVGEGT. The V gene lost 3 bases and the J gene lost 2 bases, with 11 bases spanning the gap. The CDR3 extends over 14 amino acids. The CDR3 region is CASSYSGKPYEQYF. Here the CDR3 DNA reads TGTGCCAGCAGTTATTCAGGGAAACCCTACGAGCAGTACTTC.